This T cell receptor (beta chain) was captured in a study of shared clonotypes between healthy human individuals. Sequencing used immunoSEQ multiplex PCR; TCRdb keeps in-frame clones, though not all of them. The profile shows fewer than 600,000 clones, around 77% of them singletons. The CDR3 loop spans 13 amino acids. The V gene's germline CDR1 is MDHEN and CDR2 SYDVKM. Trimming pared 5 bases from V and 1 base from J, leaving 8 bases between. The sequence came from a middle-aged woman in good health. Some clones in this sample may be carry-over from other donors' samples. The material sequenced was PBMCs. This chain joins TRBV28 and TRBJ1-1; D unresolved. In nucleotides, the CDR3 is TGTGCCAGCAGTCCAGACCCGAACACTGAAGCTTTCTTT. As protein: CASSPDPNTEAFF. The full variable domain, with the rest looked up from reference TRBV28 and TRBJ1-1, is DVKVTQSSRYLVKRTGEKVFLECVQDMDHENMFWYRQDPGLGLRLIYFSYDVKMKEKGDIPEGYSVSREKKERFSLILESASTNQTSMYLCASSPDPNTEAFFGQGTRLTVV.